This passage covers 18 T cell receptor beta chains from one sample sequenced in a study of T cell responses to AZD1222 COVID-19 vaccine. Clones were read by immunoSEQ multiplex PCR, and TCRdb kept only the in-frame ones, dropping some. The sample gives 150,000 to 200,000 clones, about 90% of which show up once; over 1.3% is in the top ten. The specimen was peripheral blood, collected on day 0 of AZD1222 vaccination. Every receptor here comes from an adult in good health.

V is TRBV5-1 and J is TRBJ2-5; D perhaps matches TRBD1 (5 bases). The CDR3 consists of 15 residues. Trimming took 0 bases from V and 5 from J, leaving 14 bases between them. Looked up from germline, CDR1 is SGHRS and CDR2 is YFSETQ. The CDR3 protein is CASSLVGRVTETQYF. The CDR3 bases are TGCGCCAGCAGCTTGGTCGGCAGGGTGACGGAGACCCAGTACTTC.

The chain carries TRBV3-1 (or the pseudogene TRBV3-2) and TRBJ2-7, with 7 bases fitting TRBD1. Unmatched junction bases numbered 18, after V lost 8 bases and J lost 2 bases. The CDR3 length is 17 residues. Germline V gene sequence: CDR1 LGHDT, CDR2 YNNKEL (reference sequence). The CDR3 DNA sequence: TGTGCCAGCTCGAATCCCATTTGGGACAGAAGTACCTACGAGCAGTACTTC. Protein: CASSNPIWDRSTYEQYF.

The genes are TRBV5-1 and TRBJ1-2, with D maybe TRBD1 (6 bases). Trimming took 2 bases from V and 4 from J, leaving 15 bases between them. Germline CDR1 SGHRS, CDR2 YFSETQ. The CDR3 contains 15 residues. The CDR3 region has the DNA TGCGCCAGCAGCTTCTCGCCAGGGGCTAGCTATGGCTACACCTTC. This sequence encodes CASSFSPGASYGYTF.

The chain uses TRBV28 and TRBJ2-5; the D is unclear. Per the germline V gene, CDR1 is MDHEN and CDR2 is SYDVKM. The CDR3 sequence is 11 residues long. V was clipped by 3 bases and J by 3 bases, with 2 bases between them. CDR3: CASSLEETQYF. For the CDR3, the DNA is TGTGCCAGCAGTTTGGAAGAGACCCAGTACTTC.

The chain carries TRBV4-2 and TRBJ2-1; 7 bases are shared with TRBD2. Trimming at V came to 4 bases and at J to 10 bases, leaving 16 bases not matched to a gene. The CDR3 has 16 residues. CDR1 is LGHNA and CDR2 is YNFKEQ in the germline V gene. The CDR3 loop reads CASSPAGSGIASEQFF. The CDR3 DNA is TGTGCCAGCAGCCCCGCCGGGAGCGGGATTGCGTCAGAGCAGTTCTTC.

This CDR3 is CASSQESAPFSSYNEQFF. The CDR3 DNA sequence: TGTGCCAGCAGTCAGGAGAGCGCTCCTTTTAGCTCCTACAATGAGCAGTTCTTC. The chain uses TRBV7-2 and TRBJ2-1, with D unresolved. Germline CDR1 SGHTA, CDR2 FQGNSA. V was shortened by 6 bases and J by 0 bases, with 21 bases between the two germline ends. The length of the CDR3 is 18 residues.

The V call is TRBV18, the J call TRBJ1-1, with D uncertain. Germline CDR1 and CDR2: KGHSH and LQKENI. Trimming left V 4 bases short and J 1 base short, with 13 bases between. The CDR3 contains 15 residues. CDR3 sequence: CASSQNGPKNTEAFF. In DNA, the CDR3 is TGTGCCAGCTCACAAAACGGACCGAAGAACACTGAAGCTTTCTTT.

J is TRBJ2-7 and V is TRBV19; TRBD2 agrees at 7 bases. The trim removed 1 base at V and 4 bases at J, leaving 13 bases unmatched. There are 17 residues in the CDR3. Germline V gene lookup returns CDR1 LNHDA and CDR2 SQIVND (reference sequence). The CDR3 spells CASSIVGARRGIYEQYF. In DNA form, the CDR3 reads TGTGCCAGTAGTATAGTAGGAGCCCGGCGGGGGATATACGAGCAGTACTTC.

The J gene is TRBJ1-1, the V gene TRBV27; D unresolved. The CDR3 has 14 residues. Germline CDR1 and CDR2: MNHEY and SMNVEV (reference sequence). Deletions cut 5 bases from V and 5 bases from J, with 15 bases between. CDR3 amino acids: CASSPDGVWTEAFF. The CDR3 DNA sequence: TGTGCCAGCAGTCCCGACGGGGTATGGACTGAAGCTTTCTTT.

The chain has TRBV11-2 and TRBJ2-7; 8 bases map to TRBD2. CDR1 and CDR2 from the germline V gene are SGHAT and FQNNGV. Trimming cost V 6 bases and J 2 bases; bases outside gene matches: 6. The CDR3 covers 14 residues. The CDR3 here is CASSSGLAPYEQYF. CDR3 coding DNA: TGTGCCAGCAGTTCCGGACTAGCTCCCTACGAGCAGTACTTC. The full variable domain, completed using reference TRBV11-2 and TRBJ2-7, is EAGVAQSPRYKIIEKRQSVAFWCNPISGHATLYWYQQILGQGPKLLIQFQNNGVVDDSQLPKDRFSAERLKGVDSTLKIQPAKLEDSAVYLCASSSGLAPYEQYFGPGTRLTVT.

The V and J genes are TRBV11-2 and TRBJ1-6; D not certain. Trimming cost V 5 bases and J 6 bases, with 11 bases left between them. The CDR3 has 14 amino acids. Germline CDR1 is SGHAT and CDR2 is FQNNGV. CDR3: CASSLQQSNSPLHF. CDR3 in DNA: TGTGCCAGCAGCCTACAACAGAGTAATTCACCCCTCCACTTT.

V is TRBV6-2 or TRBV6-3 and J is TRBJ1-6; D is ambiguous. Trimming stripped 5 bases from V and 13 bases from J, with 12 bases between. The germline V gene has CDR1 MNHEY and CDR2 SVGEGT. The CDR3 has 12 residues. The CDR3 DNA follows: TGTGCCAGCAGTGCCAATAGGTTGCCCCTCCACTTT. It translates to CASSANRLPLHF.

The chain has TRBV15 and TRBJ2-3; D is perhaps TRBD1 or TRBD2 (5 bases each). The CDR3 has 14 residues. CDR1 is LNHNV and CDR2 is YYDKDF in the germline V gene (reference sequence). V was shortened by 8 bases and J by 0 bases, with 12 bases between the two germline ends. CDR3 loop: CATSREGSTDTQYF. CDR3 sequence (DNA): TGTGCCACCTCCCGTGAGGGGAGCACAGATACGCAGTATTTT.

V and J are TRBV7-6 and TRBJ2-1; possibly TRBD1 for D (5 bases). CDR3 size: 15 residues. The V end was cut by 5 bases, the J end by 8 bases, with 19 bases between. Germline CDR1 SGHVS, CDR2 FNYEAQ. The CDR3 sequence is CASSPVGTLRDEQFF. The CDR3 region has the DNA TGTGCCAGCAGCCCTGTGGGCACTCTCAGGGATGAGCAGTTCTTC.

The chain couples TRBV11-2 to TRBJ2-7, with D unclear. With 6 bases removed from V and 4 bases from J, the gap between germline ends came to 40 bases. The CDR3 totals 22 residues. Germline V gene sequence: CDR1 SGHAT, CDR2 FQNNGV. In nucleotides, the CDR3 is TGTGCCAGCAGTGAGTCGGTCGAATTACCATGGGCTACATGGGTTCTTTTTTACGAGCAGTACTTC. Residues: CASSESVELPWATWVLFYEQYF.

The chain uses TRBV10-2 and TRBJ1-3, with D maybe TRBD1 (5 bases). CDR1 is WSHSY, CDR2 SAAADI, per germline. This CDR3 region has 15 residues. The ends were cut back, 0 bases at V and 3 bases at J, with 9 bases in the middle. Here the CDR3 reads CASSESGGGGNTIYF. The DNA for the CDR3 is TGCGCCAGCAGTGAGTCGGGGGGAGGTGGAAACACCATATATTTT.

The chain has TRBV3-1 (or the pseudogene TRBV3-2) and TRBJ2-5; the D is unclear. Trimming pared 4 bases from V and 2 bases from J, leaving 5 bases between. This CDR3 is 12 amino acids long. The V gene's germline CDR1 is LGHDT and CDR2 YNNKEL (reference sequence). CDR3 sequence reads: CASSLRQETQYF. The CDR3 coding sequence is TGTGCCAGCAGCCTCCGACAAGAGACCCAGTACTTC.

The genes are TRBV4-1 and TRBJ1-1; 7 bases fit TRBD1. Trimming cost V 0 bases and J 9 bases; bases outside gene matches: 16. Germline lookup yields CDR1 MGHRA and CDR2 YSYEKL. The CDR3 loop spans 17 amino acids. CDR3 coding DNA: TGCGCCAGCAGCCAAGATCTTTTGGGACAGACGAAGAGACAAGCTTTCTTT. Translating it yields CASSQDLLGQTKRQAFF.